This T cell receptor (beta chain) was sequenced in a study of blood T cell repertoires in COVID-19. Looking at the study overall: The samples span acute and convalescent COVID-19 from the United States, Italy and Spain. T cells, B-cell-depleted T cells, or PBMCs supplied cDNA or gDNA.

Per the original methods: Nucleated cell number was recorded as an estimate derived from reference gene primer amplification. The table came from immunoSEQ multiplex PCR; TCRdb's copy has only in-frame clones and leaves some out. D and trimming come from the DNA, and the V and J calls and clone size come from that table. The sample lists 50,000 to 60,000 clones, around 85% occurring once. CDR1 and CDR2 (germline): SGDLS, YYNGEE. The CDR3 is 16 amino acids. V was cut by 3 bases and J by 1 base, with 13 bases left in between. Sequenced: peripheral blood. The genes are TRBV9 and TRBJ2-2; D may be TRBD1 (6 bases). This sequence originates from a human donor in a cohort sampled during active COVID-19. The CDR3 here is CASSGFGTLNTGELFF. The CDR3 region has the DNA TGTGCCAGCAGCGGCTTCGGGACACTGAACACCGGGGAGCTGTTTTTT.